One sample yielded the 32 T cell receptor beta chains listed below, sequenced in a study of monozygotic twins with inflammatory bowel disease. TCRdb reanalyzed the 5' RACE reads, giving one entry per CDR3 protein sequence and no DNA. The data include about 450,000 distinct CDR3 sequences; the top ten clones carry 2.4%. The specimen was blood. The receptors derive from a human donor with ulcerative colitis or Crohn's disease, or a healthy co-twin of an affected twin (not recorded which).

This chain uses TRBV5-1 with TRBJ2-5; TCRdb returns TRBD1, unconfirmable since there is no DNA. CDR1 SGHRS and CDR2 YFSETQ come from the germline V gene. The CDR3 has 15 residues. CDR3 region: CASSEGQDPRGTQYF. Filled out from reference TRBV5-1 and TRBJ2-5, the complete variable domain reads KAGVTQTPRYLIKTRGQQVTLSCSPISGHRSVSWYQQTPGQGLQFLFEYFSETQRNKGNFPGRFSGRQFSNSRSEMNVSTLELGDSALYLCASSEGQDPRGTQYFGPGTRLLVL.

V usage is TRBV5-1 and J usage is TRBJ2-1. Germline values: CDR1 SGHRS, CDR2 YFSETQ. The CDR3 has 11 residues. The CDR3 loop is CASSLIDEQFF. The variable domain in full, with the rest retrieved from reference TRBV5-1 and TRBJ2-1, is KAGVTQTPRYLIKTRGQQVTLSCSPISGHRSVSWYQQTPGQGLQFLFEYFSETQRNKGNFPGRFSGRQFSNSRSEMNVSTLELGDSALYLCASSLIDEQFFGPGTRLTVL.

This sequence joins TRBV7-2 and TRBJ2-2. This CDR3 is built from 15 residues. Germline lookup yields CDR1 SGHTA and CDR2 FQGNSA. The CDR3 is CASSLAILNAGELFF.

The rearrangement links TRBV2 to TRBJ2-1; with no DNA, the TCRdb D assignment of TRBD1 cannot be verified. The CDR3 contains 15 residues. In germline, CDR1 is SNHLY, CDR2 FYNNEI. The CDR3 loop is CASRERGHYYNEQFF.

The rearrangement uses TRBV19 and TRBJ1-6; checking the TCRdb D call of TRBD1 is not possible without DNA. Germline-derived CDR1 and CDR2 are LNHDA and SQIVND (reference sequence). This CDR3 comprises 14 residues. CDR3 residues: CASSRTGTDSPLHF.

The CDR3 is CASSADNLYEQYF. This chain joins TRBV25-1 and TRBJ2-7. The CDR3 runs 13 residues. CDR1 and CDR2 from the germline V gene are MGHDK and SYGVNS.

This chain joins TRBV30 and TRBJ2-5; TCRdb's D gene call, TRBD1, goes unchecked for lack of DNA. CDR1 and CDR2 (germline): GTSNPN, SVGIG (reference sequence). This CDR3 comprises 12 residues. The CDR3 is CAWERGSETQYF.

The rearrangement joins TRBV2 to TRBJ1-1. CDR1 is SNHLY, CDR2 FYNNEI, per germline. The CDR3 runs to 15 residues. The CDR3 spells CASSEAGVEDTEAFF.

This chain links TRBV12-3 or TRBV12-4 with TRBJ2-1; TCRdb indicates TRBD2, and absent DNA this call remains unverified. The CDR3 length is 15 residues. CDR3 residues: CASSLEGGVHNEQFF.

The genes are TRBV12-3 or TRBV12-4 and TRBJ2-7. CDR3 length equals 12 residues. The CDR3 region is CASRGNTYEQYF.

The CDR3 here is CAISAREGATNEKLFF. J is TRBJ1-4 and V is TRBV10-3. Germline V gene data show CDR1 as ENHRY and CDR2 as SYGVKD. The CDR3 covers 16 residues.

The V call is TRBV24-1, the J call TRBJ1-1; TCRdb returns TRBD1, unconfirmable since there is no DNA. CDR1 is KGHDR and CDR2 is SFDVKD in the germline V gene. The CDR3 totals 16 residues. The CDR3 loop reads CATSDSGTGLNTEAFF.

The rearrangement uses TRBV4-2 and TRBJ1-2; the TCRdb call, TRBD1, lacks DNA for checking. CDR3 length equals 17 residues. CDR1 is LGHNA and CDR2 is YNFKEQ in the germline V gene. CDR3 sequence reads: CASSQDRSDRGRLGYTF.

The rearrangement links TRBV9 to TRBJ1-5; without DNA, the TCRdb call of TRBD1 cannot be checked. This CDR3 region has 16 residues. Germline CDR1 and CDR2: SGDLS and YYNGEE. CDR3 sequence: CASSAGDRDSNQPQHF. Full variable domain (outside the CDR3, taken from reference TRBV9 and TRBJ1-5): DSGVTQTPKHLITATGQRVTLRCSPRSGDLSVYWYQQSLDQGLQFLIQYYNGEERAKGNILERFSAQQFPDLHSELNLSSLELGDSALYFCASSAGDRDSNQPQHFGDGTRLSIL.

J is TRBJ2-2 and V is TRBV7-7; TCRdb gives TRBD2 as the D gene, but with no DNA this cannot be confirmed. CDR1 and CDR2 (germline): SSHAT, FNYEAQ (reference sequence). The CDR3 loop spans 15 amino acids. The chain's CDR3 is CASSSDSGNTGELFF.

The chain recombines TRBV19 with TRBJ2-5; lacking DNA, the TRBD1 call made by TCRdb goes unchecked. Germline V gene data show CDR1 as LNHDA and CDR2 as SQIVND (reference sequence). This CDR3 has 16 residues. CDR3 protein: CASSRRTGETQETQYF.

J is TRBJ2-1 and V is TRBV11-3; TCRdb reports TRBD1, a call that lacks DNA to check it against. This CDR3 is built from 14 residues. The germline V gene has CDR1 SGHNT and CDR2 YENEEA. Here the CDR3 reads CASSLGEVGGEQFF.

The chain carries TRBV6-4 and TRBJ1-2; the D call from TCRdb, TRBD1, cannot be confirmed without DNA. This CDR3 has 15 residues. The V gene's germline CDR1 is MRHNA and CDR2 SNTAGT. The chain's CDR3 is CASSDGTGGYYGYTF.

The CDR3 protein is CSGVWVAGDEQFF. The chain combines TRBV29-1 with TRBJ2-1; TCRdb returns TRBD2, unconfirmable since there is no DNA. The CDR3 covers 13 residues. Per germline, CDR1 SQVTM and CDR2 ANQGSEA.

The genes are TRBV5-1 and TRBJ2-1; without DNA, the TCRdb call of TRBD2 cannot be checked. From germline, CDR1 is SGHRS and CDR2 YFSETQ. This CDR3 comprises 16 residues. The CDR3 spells CASSSGLADLGDEQFF. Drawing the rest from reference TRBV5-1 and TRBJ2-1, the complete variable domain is KAGVTQTPRYLIKTRGQQVTLSCSPISGHRSVSWYQQTPGQGLQFLFEYFSETQRNKGNFPGRFSGRQFSNSRSEMNVSTLELGDSALYLCASSSGLADLGDEQFFGPGTRLTVL.

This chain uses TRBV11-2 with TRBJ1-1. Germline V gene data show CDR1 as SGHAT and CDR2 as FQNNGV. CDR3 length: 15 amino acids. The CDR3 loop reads CASSLVGVGNTEAFF.

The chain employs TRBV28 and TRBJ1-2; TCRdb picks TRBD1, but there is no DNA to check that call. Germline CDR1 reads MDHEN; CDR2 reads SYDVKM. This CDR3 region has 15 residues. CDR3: CASSKTGGAVYGYTF.

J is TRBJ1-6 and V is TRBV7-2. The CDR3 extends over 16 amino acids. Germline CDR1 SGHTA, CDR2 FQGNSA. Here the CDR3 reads CASSLYNRAYNSPLHF.

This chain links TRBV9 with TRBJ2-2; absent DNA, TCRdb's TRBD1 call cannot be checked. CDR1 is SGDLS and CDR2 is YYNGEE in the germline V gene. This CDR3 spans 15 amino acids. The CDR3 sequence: CASSVGQGYTGELFF.

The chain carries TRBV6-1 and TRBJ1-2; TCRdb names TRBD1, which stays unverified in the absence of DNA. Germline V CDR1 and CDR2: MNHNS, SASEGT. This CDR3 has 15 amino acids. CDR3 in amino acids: CASRGGTGIFYGYTF.

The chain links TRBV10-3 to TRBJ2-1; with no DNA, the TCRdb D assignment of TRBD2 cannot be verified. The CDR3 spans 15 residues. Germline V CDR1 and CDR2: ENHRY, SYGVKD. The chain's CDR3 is CAISESSGGYNEQFF.

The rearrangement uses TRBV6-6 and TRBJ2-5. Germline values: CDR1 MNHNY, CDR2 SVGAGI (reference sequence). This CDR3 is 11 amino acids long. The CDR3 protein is CAATAYETQYF.

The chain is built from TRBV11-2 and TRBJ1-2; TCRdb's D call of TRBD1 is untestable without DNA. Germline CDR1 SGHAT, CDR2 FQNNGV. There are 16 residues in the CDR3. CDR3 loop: CASAYDGRQGDYGYTF.

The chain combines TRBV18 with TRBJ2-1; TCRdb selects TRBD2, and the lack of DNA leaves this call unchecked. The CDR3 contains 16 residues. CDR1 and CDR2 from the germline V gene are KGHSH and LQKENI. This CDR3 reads CASSVRSSGGYNEQFF.

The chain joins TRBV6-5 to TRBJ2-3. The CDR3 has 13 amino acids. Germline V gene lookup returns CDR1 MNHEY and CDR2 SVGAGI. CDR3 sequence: CASSYTLTDTQYF.

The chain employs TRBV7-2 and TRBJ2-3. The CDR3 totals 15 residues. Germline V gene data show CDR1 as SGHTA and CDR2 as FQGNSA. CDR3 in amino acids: CASSLAKGLADTQYF.

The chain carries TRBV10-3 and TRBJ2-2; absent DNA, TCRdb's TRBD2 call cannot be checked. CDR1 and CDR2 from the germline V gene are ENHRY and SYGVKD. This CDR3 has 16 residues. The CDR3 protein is CAISGTSGGIPGELFF.